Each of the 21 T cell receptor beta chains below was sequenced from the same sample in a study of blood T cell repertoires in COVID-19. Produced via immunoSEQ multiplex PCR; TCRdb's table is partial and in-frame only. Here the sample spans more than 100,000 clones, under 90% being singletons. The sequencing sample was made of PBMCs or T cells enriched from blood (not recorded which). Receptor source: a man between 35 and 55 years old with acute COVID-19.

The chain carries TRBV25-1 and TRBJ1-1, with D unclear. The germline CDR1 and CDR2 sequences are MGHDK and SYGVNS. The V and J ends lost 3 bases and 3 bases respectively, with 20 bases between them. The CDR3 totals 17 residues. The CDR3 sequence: CASSDPPHAGGDTEAFF. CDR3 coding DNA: TGTGCCAGCAGTGATCCCCCTCATGCGGGTGGAGACACTGAAGCTTTCTTT.

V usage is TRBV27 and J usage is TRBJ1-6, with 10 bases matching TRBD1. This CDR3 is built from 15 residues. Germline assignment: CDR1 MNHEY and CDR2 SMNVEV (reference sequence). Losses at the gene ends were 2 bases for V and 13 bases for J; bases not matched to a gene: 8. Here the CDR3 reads CASSLMETGGFPLHF. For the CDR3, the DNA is TGTGCCAGCAGTTTAATGGAGACAGGGGGCTTCCCCCTCCACTTT.

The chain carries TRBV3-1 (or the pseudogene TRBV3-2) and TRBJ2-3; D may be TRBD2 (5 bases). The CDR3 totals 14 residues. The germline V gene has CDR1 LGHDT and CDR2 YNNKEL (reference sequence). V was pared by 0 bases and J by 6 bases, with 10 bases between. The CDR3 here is CASSQELGRDTQYF. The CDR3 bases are TGTGCCAGCAGCCAAGAACTAGGTCGTGATACGCAGTATTTT.

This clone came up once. As DNA, the CDR3 is TGTGCCAGTAGTAGAACAGGGGAAACCTACGAGCAGTACTTC. It specifies CASSRTGETYEQYF. V is TRBV19 and J is TRBJ2-7; 7 bases match TRBD1. The V and J ends lost 4 bases and 2 bases, in that order; junction bases with no gene match: 5. Per germline, CDR1 LNHDA and CDR2 SQIVND (reference sequence). The CDR3 length is 14 residues.

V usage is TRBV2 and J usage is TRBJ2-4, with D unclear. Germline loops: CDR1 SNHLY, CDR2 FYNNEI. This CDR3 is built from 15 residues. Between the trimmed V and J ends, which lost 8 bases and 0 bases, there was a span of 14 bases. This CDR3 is CASGNAALAKNIQYF. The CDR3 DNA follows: TGTGCCAGCGGCAATGCCGCCCTAGCCAAAAACATTCAGTACTTC. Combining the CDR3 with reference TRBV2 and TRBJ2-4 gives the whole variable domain EPEVTQTPSHQVTQMGQEVILRCVPISNHLYFYWYRQILGQKVEFLVSFYNNEISEKSEIFDDQFSVERPDGSNFTLKIRSTKLEDSAMYFCASGNAALAKNIQYFGAGTRLSVL.

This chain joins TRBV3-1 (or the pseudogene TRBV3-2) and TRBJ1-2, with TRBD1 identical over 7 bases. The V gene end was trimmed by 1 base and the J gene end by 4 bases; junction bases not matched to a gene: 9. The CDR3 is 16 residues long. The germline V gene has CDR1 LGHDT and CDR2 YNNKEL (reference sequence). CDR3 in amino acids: CASSQAGTASFYGYTF. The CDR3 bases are TGTGCCAGCAGCCAAGCCGGGACAGCATCTTTCTATGGCTACACCTTC.

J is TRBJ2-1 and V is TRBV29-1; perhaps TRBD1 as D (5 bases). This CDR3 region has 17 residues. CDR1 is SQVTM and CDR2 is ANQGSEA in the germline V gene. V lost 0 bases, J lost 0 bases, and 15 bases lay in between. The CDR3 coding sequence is TGCAGCGTTGAAGATCAAGGGGCCTATAGCTCCTACAATGAGCAGTTCTTC. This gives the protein CSVEDQGAYSSYNEQFF.

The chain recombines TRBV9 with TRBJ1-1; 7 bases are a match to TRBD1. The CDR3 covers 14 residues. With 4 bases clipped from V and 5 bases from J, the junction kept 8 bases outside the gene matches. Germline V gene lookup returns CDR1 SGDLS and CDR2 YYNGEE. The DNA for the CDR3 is TGTGCCAGCAGCCCTGAGACAGGGAGGACTGAAGCTTTCTTT. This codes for CASSPETGRTEAFF. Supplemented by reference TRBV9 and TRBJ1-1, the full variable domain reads DSGVTQTPKHLITATGQRVTLRCSPRSGDLSVYWYQQSLDQGLQFLIQYYNGEERAKGNILERFSAQQFPDLHSELNLSSLELGDSALYFCASSPETGRTEAFFGQGTRLTVV.

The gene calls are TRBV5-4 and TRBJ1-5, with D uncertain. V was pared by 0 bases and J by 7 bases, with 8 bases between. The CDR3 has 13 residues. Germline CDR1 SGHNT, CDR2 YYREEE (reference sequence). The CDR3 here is CASSLGSDQPQHF. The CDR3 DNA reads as TGTGCCAGCAGCTTGGGGAGCGACCAGCCCCAGCATTTT.

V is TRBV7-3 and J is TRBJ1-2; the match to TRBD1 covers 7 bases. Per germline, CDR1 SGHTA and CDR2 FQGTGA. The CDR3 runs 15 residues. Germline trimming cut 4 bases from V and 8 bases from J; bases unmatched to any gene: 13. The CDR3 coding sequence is TGTGCCAGCAGCTCCCGACAGGGTGACCCTCGGGGCTACACCTTC. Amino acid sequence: CASSSRQGDPRGYTF.

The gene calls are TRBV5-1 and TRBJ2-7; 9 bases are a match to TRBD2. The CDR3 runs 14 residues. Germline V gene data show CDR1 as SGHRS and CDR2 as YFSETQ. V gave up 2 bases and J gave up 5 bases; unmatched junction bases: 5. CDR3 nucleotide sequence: TGCGCCAGCAGCTTTAGCGGGAGTGGGAACGAGCAGTACTTC. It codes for CASSFSGSGNEQYF.

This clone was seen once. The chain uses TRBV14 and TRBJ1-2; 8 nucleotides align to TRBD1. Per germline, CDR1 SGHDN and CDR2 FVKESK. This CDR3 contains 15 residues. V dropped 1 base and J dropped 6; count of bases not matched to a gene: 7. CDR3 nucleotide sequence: TGTGCCAGCAGCCAAGGATTCAGGGGGCCTGATGGCTACACCTTC. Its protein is CASSQGFRGPDGYTF.

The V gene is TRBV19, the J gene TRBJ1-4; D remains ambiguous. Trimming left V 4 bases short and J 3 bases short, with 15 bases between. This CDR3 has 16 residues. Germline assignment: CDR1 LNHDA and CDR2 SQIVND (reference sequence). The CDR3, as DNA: TGTGCCAGTAGTACTCCGGGAGGTGGAGCTAATGAAAAACTGTTTTTT. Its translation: CASSTPGGGANEKLFF.

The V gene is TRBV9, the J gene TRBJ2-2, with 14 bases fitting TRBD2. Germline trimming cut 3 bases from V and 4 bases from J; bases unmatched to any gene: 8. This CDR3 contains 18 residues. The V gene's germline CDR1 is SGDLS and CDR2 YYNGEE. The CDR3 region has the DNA TGTGCCAGCAGCGCTAGACTAGCGGGAGGGCCGGGCACCGGGGAGCTGTTTTTT. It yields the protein CASSARLAGGPGTGELFF.

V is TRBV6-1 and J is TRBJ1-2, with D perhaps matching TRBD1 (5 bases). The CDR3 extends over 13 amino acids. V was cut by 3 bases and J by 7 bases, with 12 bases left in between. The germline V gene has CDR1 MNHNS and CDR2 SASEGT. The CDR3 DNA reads TGTGCCAGCAGTGACAGGGCCAACGGTGGCTACACCTTC. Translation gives CASSDRANGGYTF.

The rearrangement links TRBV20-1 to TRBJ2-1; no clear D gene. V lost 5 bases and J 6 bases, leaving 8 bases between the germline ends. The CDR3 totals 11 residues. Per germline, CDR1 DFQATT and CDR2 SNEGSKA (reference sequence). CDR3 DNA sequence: TGCAGTGCTTTCCCTATCAATGAGCAGTTCTTC. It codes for CSAFPINEQFF.

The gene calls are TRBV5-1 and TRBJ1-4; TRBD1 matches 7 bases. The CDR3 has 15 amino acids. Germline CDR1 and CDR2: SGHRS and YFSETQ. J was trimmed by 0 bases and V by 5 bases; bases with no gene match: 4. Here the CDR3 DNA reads TGCGCCAGCAGGCAAACAGGGGCAACTAATGAAAAACTGTTTTTT. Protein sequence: CASRQTGATNEKLFF. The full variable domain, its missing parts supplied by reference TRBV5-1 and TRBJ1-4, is KAGVTQTPRYLIKTRGQQVTLSCSPISGHRSVSWYQQTPGQGLQFLFEYFSETQRNKGNFPGRFSGRQFSNSRSEMNVSTLELGDSALYLCASRQTGATNEKLFFGSGTQLSVL.

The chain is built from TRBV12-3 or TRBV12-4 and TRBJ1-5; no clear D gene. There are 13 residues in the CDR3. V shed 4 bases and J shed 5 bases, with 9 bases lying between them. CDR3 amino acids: CASSSLEHQPQHF. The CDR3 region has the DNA TGTGCCAGCAGTTCTTTAGAACATCAGCCCCAGCATTTT.

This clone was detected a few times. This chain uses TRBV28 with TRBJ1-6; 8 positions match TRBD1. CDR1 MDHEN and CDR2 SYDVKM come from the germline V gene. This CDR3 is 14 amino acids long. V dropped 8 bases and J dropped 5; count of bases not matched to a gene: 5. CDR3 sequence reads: CASAPGQDNSPLHF. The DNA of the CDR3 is TGTGCCAGCGCCCCGGGACAGGATAATTCACCCCTCCACTTT.

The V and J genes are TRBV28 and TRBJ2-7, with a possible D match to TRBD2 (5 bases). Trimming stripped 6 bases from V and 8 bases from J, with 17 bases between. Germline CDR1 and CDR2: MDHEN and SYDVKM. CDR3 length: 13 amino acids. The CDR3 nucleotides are TGTGCCAGCAGGACCCTACTAGATACCAAGCAGTACTTC. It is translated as CASRTLLDTKQYF.

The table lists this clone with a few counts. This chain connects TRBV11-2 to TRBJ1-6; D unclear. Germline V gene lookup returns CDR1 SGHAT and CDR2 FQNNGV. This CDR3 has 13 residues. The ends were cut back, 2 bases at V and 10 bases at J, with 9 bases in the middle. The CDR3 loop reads CASSLTRESPLHF. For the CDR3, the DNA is TGTGCCAGCAGCTTAACCCGAGAGTCACCCCTCCACTTT. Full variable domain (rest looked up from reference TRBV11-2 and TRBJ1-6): EAGVAQSPRYKIIEKRQSVAFWCNPISGHATLYWYQQILGQGPKLLIQFQNNGVVDDSQLPKDRFSAERLKGVDSTLKIQPAKLEDSAVYLCASSLTRESPLHFGNGTRLTVT.